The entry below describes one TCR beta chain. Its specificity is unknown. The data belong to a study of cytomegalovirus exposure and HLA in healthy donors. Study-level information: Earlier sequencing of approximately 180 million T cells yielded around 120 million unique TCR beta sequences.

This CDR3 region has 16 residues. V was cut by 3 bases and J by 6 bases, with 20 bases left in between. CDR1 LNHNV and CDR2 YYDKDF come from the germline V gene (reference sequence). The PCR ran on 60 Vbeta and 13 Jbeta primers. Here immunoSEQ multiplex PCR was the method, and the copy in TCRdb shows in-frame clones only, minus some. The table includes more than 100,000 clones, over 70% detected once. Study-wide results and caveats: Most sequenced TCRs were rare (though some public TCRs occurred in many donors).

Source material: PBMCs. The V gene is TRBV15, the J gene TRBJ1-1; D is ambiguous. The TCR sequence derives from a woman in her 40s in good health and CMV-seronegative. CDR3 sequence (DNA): TGTGCCACCAGCAGGGCTTCCACAGCCGACCAGTCTGAAGCTTTCTTT. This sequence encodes CATSRASTADQSEAFF.